These 16 T cell receptor beta chains were all obtained from the same sample, sequenced in a study of T cell changes during pregnancy in multiple sclerosis. The table came from immunoSEQ multiplex PCR; TCRdb's copy has only in-frame clones and leaves some out. The sample contains fewer than 75,000 clones, approximately 90% of which appear only once. The material was peripheral blood, obtained after pregnancy. These receptors all come from a female donor in good health, enrolled as a control in a pregnancy study.

The chain has TRBV19 and TRBJ2-7; TRBD1 agrees at 10 bases. The CDR3 length is 14 residues. V shed 3 bases and J 2 bases; nucleotides not matched to a gene: 1. Germline V gives CDR1 LNHDA, CDR2 SQIVND (reference sequence). The CDR3 region is CASSMGTGAYEQYF. CDR3 in DNA: TGTGCCAGTAGTATGGGGACAGGGGCCTACGAGCAGTACTTC.

The genes are TRBV6-1 and TRBJ2-7; D is undetermined. The CDR3 runs 13 residues. Germline-derived CDR1 and CDR2 are MNHNS and SASEGT. V gave up 5 bases and J gave up 5 bases, with 13 bases separating them. The CDR3: CASSQNRRDEQYF. For the CDR3, the DNA is TGTGCCAGCAGTCAAAACCGACGGGACGAGCAGTACTTC.

The V and J genes are TRBV5-4 and TRBJ1-4; 9 bases align to TRBD1. The CDR3 covers 17 residues. In germline, CDR1 is SGHNT, CDR2 YYREEE (reference sequence). Losses at the gene ends were 1 base for V and 7 bases for J; bases not matched to a gene: 11. In nucleotides, the CDR3 is TGTGCCAGCAGCTTGAAAACAGGGGGCATTTTAGGTGAAAAACTGTTTTTT. Its protein product is CASSLKTGGILGEKLFF.

The chain employs TRBV5-1 and TRBJ2-7; 12 nucleotides agree with TRBD1. Germline loops: CDR1 SGHRS, CDR2 YFSETQ. The CDR3 runs 15 residues. Unmatched junction bases numbered 4, after V lost 4 bases and J lost 2 bases. CDR3 DNA sequence: TGCGCCAGCAGCCTAGGGACAGGGGGCCCCTACGAGCAGTACTTC. It yields the protein CASSLGTGGPYEQYF.

The rearrangement uses TRBV5-5 and TRBJ1-4; D is ambiguous. Germline assignment: CDR1 SGHKS and CDR2 YYEKEE (reference sequence). The CDR3 spans 14 residues. V dropped 3 bases and J dropped 3 bases, with 9 bases sitting between them. The CDR3 here is CASSSSAANEKLFF. The DNA of the CDR3 is TGTGCCAGCAGCTCCTCGGCGGCTAATGAAAAACTGTTTTTT.

The chain employs TRBV18 and TRBJ1-2; 8 nucleotides line up with TRBD1. The V segment lost 3 bases and the J segment 4 bases; nucleotides outside the gene matches: 1. CDR1 KGHSH and CDR2 LQKENI come from the germline V gene. CDR3 length equals 13 residues. The CDR3 region has the DNA TGTGCCAGCTCACCGGACAGGGTCTATGGCTACACCTTC. It encodes CASSPDRVYGYTF.

The rearrangement uses TRBV5-6 and TRBJ2-3; no firm D call. The V gene's germline CDR1 is SGHDT and CDR2 YYEEEE. Trimming removed 1 base from V and 5 bases from J, with 2 bases in between. This CDR3 has 11 amino acids. CDR3 sequence: CASSLLDTQYF. The CDR3, as DNA: TGTGCCAGCAGCTTGCTAGATACGCAGTATTTT.

CDR3 loop: CASVGGRSYEQYF. The CDR3 region has the DNA TGTGCCTCTGTCGGGGGGCGCTCCTACGAGCAGTACTTC. The chain carries TRBV30 and TRBJ2-7; D might be TRBD2 (7 bases). The CDR3 spans 13 residues. Per the germline V gene, CDR1 is GTSNPN and CDR2 is SVGIG (reference sequence). The ends were cut back, 7 bases at V and 0 bases at J, with 13 bases in the middle.

This chain's CDR3 is CASSSDRNTEAFF. In DNA, the CDR3 is TGTGCCAGCAGCTCAGACAGGAACACTGAAGCTTTCTTT. The chain has TRBV7-9 and TRBJ1-1; D perhaps matches TRBD1 (5 bases). This CDR3 comprises 13 residues. From germline, CDR1 is SEHNR and CDR2 FQNEAQ (reference sequence). Trimming shortened V by 4 bases and J by 1 base, and 7 bases separated the two germline ends.

This clone was picked up a small number of times. This rearrangement joins TRBV5-1 to TRBJ1-3, with a weak D call TRBD1 (6 bases). Germline V gives CDR1 SGHRS, CDR2 YFSETQ. The CDR3 totals 18 residues. V dropped 4 bases and J dropped 0 bases, with 20 bases sitting between them. In DNA, the CDR3 is TGCGCCAGCAGCCCAGGTCCGGATAGGGGGAACTCTGGAAACACCATATATTTT. Protein: CASSPGPDRGNSGNTIYF.

This rearrangement joins TRBV5-4 to TRBJ1-3, with D uncertain. This CDR3 has 15 amino acids. The germline CDR1 and CDR2 sequences are SGHNT and YYREEE (reference sequence). The ends were cut back, 3 bases at V and 4 bases at J, with 14 bases in the middle. The CDR3 coding sequence is TGTGCCAGCAGCTCCCTCGGGGAGGGAGGAAACACCATATATTTT. Its protein is CASSSLGEGGNTIYF. The whole variable domain, filled in from reference TRBV5-4 and TRBJ1-3, reads ETGVTQSPTHLIKTRGQQVTLRCSSQSGHNTVSWYQQALGQGPQFIFQYYREEENGRGNFPPRFSGLQFPNYSSELNVNALELDDSALYLCASSSLGEGGNTIYFGEGSWLTVV.

The rearrangement uses TRBV11-3 and TRBJ2-3; 10 positions agree with TRBD1. Germline-derived CDR1 and CDR2 are SGHNT and YENEEA. Losses at the gene ends were 5 bases for V and 1 base for J; bases not matched to a gene: 6. The CDR3 is made up of 16 amino acids. Here the CDR3 DNA reads TGTGCCAGCAGCCCCGGGACAGGGGTCGGCACAGATACGCAGTATTTT. Translated: CASSPGTGVGTDTQYF.

This rearrangement joins TRBV19 to TRBJ1-4, with D possibly being TRBD1 (5 bases). V was trimmed by 6 bases and J by 5 bases, leaving 13 bases between them. The CDR3 has 14 amino acids. CDR1 LNHDA and CDR2 SQIVND come from the germline V gene (reference sequence). CDR3 nucleotide sequence: TGTGCCAGTAGGGGGCGGCAGGAGAATGAAAAACTGTTTTTT. The encoded protein is CASRGRQENEKLFF.

The rearrangement links TRBV7-2 to TRBJ1-6; D remains ambiguous. The CDR3 has 15 amino acids. The V gene's germline CDR1 is SGHTA and CDR2 FQGNSA. Trimming took off 2 bases at V and 7 bases at J, with 12 bases between the two ends. CDR3 DNA: TGTGCCAGCAGCTTAATCTTCACGGGGAATTCACCCCTCCACTTT. It codes for CASSLIFTGNSPLHF.

This chain uses TRBV27 with TRBJ2-7; TRBD2 matches 14 bases. The CDR3 has 14 amino acids. The trim removed 6 bases at V and 5 bases at J, leaving 3 bases unmatched. Germline V lookup: CDR1 MNHEY, CDR2 SMNVEV (reference sequence). The DNA of the CDR3 is TGTGCCAGCAGGACTAGCGGGAGGGTCGACGAGCAGTACTTC. Residues: CASRTSGRVDEQYF.

This chain joins TRBV18 and TRBJ1-2; 10 nucleotides agree with TRBD1. The junction had 11 bases not matched to a gene; V was cut back by 3 bases and J by 4 bases. This CDR3 comprises 17 residues. CDR1 and CDR2 from the germline V gene are KGHSH and LQKENI. The CDR3 DNA reads TGTGCCAGCTCACCCGCATCCCGGGACAGGGGTGTCTATGGCTACACCTTC. Its translation: CASSPASRDRGVYGYTF.